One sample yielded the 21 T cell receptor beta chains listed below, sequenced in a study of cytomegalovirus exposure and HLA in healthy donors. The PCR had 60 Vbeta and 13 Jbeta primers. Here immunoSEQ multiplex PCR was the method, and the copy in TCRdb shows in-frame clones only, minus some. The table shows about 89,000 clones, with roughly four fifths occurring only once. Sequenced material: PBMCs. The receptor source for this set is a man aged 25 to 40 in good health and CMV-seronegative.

The CDR3 DNA follows: TGCGCCAGCAGCTGGGGGCAGGGGCCAGCCTCTAACTCCTACGAGCAGTACTTC. This encodes CASSWGQGPASNSYEQYF. The chain carries TRBV5-1 and TRBJ2-7; possible D gene TRBD1, 6 bases. Germline CDR1 reads SGHRS; CDR2 reads YFSETQ. The CDR3 is 18 residues long. The ends were cut back, 3 bases at V and 0 bases at J, with 22 bases in the middle.

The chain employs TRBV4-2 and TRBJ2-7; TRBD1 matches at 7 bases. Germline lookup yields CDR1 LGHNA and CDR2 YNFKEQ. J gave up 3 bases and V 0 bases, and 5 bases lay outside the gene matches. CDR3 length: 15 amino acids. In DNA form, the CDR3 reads TGTGCCAGCAGCCAAGAGGGGACAGTTAACTACGAGCAGTACTTC. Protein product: CASSQEGTVNYEQYF.

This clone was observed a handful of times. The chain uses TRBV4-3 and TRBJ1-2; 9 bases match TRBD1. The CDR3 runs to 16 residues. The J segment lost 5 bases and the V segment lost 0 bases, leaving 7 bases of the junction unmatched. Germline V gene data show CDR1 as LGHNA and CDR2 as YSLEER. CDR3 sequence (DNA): TGCGCCAGCAGCCAAGACTTGAGCGGGACAGGGTATGGCTACACCTTC. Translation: CASSQDLSGTGYGYTF.

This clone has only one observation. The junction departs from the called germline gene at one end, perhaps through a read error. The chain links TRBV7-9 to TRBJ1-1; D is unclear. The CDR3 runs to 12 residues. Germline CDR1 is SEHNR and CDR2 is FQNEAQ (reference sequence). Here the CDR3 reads CSSSLLRRVAFF. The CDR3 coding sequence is TGTTCCAGCAGCTTACTACGCCGGGTAGCTTTCTTT.

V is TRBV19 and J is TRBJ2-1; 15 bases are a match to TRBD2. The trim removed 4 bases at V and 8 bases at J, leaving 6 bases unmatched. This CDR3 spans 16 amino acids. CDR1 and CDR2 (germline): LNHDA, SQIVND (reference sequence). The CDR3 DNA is TGTGCCAGTAGTAGGACTAGCGGGAGGGCTATGGATGAGCAGTTCTTC. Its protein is CASSRTSGRAMDEQFF.

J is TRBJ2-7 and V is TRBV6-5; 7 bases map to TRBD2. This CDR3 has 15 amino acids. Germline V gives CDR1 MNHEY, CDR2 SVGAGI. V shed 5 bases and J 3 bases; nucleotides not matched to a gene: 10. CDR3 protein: CASSAQPGLSYEQYF. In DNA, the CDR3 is TGTGCCAGCAGTGCCCAACCGGGACTAAGCTACGAGCAGTACTTC.

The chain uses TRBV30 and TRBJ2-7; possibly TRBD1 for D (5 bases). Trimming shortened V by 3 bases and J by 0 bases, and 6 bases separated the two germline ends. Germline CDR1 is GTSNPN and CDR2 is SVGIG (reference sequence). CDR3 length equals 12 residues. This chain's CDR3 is CAWRRGSYEQYF. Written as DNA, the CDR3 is TGTGCCTGGAGAAGGGGCTCCTACGAGCAGTACTTC.

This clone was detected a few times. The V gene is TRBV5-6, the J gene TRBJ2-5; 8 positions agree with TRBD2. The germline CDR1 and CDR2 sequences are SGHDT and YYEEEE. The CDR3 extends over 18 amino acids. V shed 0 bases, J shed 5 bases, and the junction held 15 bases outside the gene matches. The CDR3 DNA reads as TGTGCCAGCAGCTTGGAACTAGCGGCCACGATTATACAGGAGACCCAGTACTTC. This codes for CASSLELAATIIQETQYF.

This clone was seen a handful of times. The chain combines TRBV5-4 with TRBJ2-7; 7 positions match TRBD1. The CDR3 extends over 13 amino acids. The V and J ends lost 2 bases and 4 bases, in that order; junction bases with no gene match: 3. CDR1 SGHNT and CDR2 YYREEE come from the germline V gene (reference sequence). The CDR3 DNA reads TGTGCCAGCAGCTTCGGCAGGGGGTACGAGCAGTACTTC. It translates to CASSFGRGYEQYF.

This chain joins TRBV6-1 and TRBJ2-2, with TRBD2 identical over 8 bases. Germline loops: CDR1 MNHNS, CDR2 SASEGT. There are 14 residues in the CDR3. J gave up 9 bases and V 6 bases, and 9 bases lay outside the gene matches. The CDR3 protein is CASSKGSGDRELFF. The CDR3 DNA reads TGTGCCAGCAGCAAGGGTAGCGGGGACCGGGAGCTGTTTTTT.

Here the CDR3 DNA reads TGCGCCAGCAGCGGTGGACAGGGGGCGTATGGCTACACCTTC. Protein sequence: CASSGGQGAYGYTF. The rearrangement joins TRBV5-1 to TRBJ1-2, with 11 bases matching TRBD1. Germline V gives CDR1 SGHRS, CDR2 YFSETQ. This CDR3 region has 14 residues. J was trimmed by 5 bases and V by 4 bases; bases with no gene match: 4. Combining the CDR3 with reference TRBV5-1 and TRBJ1-2 gives the whole variable domain KAGVTQTPRYLIKTRGQQVTLSCSPISGHRSVSWYQQTPGQGLQFLFEYFSETQRNKGNFPGRFSGRQFSNSRSEMNVSTLELGDSALYLCASSGGQGAYGYTFGSGTRLTVV.

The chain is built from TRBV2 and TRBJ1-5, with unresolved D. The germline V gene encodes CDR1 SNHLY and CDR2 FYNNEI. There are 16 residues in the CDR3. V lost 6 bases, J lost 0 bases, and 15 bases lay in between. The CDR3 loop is CASSARGTLSNQPQHF. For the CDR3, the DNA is TGTGCCAGCAGCGCCCGGGGTACCCTTAGCAATCAGCCCCAGCATTTT.

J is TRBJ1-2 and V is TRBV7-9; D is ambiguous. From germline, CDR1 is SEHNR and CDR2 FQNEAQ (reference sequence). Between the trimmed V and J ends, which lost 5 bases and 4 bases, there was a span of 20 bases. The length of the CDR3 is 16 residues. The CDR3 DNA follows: TGTGCCAGCAGCCACACTCAACTTCTACAGTTCTATGGCTACACCTTC. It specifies CASSHTQLLQFYGYTF.

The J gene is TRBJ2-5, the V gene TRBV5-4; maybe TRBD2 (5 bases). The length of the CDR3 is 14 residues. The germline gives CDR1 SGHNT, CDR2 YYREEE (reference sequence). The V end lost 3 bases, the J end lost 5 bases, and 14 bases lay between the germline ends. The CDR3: CASSSGLASETQYF. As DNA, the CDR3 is TGTGCCAGCAGCTCCGGGTTAGCGAGCGAGACCCAGTACTTC.

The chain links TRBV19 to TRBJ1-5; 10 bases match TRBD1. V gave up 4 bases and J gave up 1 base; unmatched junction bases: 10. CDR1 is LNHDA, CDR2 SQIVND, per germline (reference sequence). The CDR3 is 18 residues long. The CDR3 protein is CASSKRRQGAGSNQPQHF. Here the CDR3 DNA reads TGTGCCAGTAGTAAGCGGAGACAGGGGGCCGGGAGCAATCAGCCCCAGCATTTT.

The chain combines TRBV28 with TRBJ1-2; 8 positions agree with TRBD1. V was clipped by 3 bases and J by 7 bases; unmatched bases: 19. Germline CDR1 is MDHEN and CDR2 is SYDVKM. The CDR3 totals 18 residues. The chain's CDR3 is CASSFPSASYTGGSGYTF. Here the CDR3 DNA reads TGTGCCAGCAGTTTCCCTTCAGCCTCATACACAGGGGGGTCTGGCTACACCTTC.

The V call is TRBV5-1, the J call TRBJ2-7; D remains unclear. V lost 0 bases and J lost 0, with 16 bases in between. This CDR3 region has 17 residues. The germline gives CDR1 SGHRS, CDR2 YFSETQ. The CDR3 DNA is TGCGCCAGCAGCTTGGTTCTTCATCGACTGAACTCCTACGAGCAGTACTTC. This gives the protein CASSLVLHRLNSYEQYF.

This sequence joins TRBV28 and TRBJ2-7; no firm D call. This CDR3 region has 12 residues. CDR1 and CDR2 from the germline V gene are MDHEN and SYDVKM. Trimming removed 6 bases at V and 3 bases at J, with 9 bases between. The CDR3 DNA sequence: TGTGCCAGCAGGGGCAGAAACTACGAGCAGTACTTC. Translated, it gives CASRGRNYEQYF.

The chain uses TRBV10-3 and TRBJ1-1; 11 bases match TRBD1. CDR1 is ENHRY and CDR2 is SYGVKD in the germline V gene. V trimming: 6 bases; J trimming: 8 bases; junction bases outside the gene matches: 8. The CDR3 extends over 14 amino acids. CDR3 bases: TGTGCCATCAGGACCGGGACAGGGGGTAAGGAAGCTTTCTTT. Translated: CAIRTGTGGKEAFF.

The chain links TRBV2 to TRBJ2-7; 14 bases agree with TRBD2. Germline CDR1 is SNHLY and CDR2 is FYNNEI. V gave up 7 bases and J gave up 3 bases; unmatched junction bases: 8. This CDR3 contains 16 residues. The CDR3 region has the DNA TGTGCCAGCAAGGGACTAGCGGGAGAATTGGACTACGAGCAGTACTTC. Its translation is CASKGLAGELDYEQYF.

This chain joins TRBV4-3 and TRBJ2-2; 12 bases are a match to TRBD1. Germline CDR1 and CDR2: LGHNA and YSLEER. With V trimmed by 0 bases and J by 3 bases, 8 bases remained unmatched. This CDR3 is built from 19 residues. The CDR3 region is CASSQDRLGTGGYTGELFF. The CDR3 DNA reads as TGCGCCAGCAGCCAAGATAGATTAGGGACAGGGGGCTACACCGGGGAGCTGTTTTTT.